A selection of T cell receptor beta chains follows, all from one sample in a study of response to subunit inactivated influenza vaccine. TCRdb called the RT-PCR reads again in MiXCR, with one record for every CDR3 protein. The data hold 800,000 to 1,000,000 distinct CDR3 sequences, with around 21% observed a single time. The starting material was PBMCs from blood, obtained 4 to 6 days after vaccination. Receptor source: a man aged 50-59 years who received an inactivated influenza vaccine. Each CDR3 is given with its conserved first and last residue. A D gene is named only where the DNA matches it firmly. Clone size is not always given. Where it is, it says once, few, many or a class for expanded clones.

abundance	v_gene	d_gene	j_gene	CDR3aa	CDR3nt
few	TRBV5-5	-	TRBJ1-5	CASSLNGQNNQPQHF	TGTGCCAGCAGCTTGAACGGGCAGAACAATCAGCCCCAGCATTTT
few	TRBV7-2	-	TRBJ2-3	CASSFGPNTDTQYF	TGTGCCAGCAGCTTCGGACCAAACACAGATACGCAGTATTTT
few	TRBV5-1	TRBD1	TRBJ2-1	CASSFPGQSGYNEQFF	TGCGCCAGCAGCTTTCCGGGACAGAGCGGATACAATGAGCAGTTCTTC
-	TRBV5-1	TRBD1	TRBJ1-2	CASSMSGTGGYTF	TGCGCCAGCAGCATGTCCGGGACAGGCGGCTACACCTTC
once	TRBV18	-	TRBJ2-1	CASSPRTGSTDNEQFF	TGTGCCAGCTCACCGAGGACGGGTTCCACGGACAATGAGCAGTTCTTC
few	TRBV6-1	-	TRBJ1-3	CASSEGGRNTIYF	TGTGCCAGCAGTGAAGGGGGCCGGAACACCATATATTTT
few	TRBV2	TRBD1	TRBJ2-1	CASSKTGTGGTLGSYNEQFF	TGTGCCAGCAGTAAAACCGGGACAGGGGGTACCCTAGGTTCCTACAATGAGCAGTTCTTC
many	TRBV7-2	TRBD1	TRBJ2-1	CASSFRQGSYNEQFF	TGTGCCAGCAGCTTCCGACAGGGTTCCTACAATGAGCAGTTCTTC
few	TRBV4-2	TRBD2	TRBJ2-1	CASSQDRSSGHNEQFF	TGTGCCAGCAGCCAAGACAGGTCTAGCGGACACAATGAGCAGTTCTTC
many	TRBV7-8	-	TRBJ2-1	CASSLEGTGSSYNEQFF	TGTGCCAGCAGCTTAGAGGGCACCGGGAGCTCCTACAATGAGCAGTTCTTC
-	TRBV20-1	TRBD1	TRBJ2-4	CSATRQGAGGYIQYF	TGCAGTGCTACACGACAGGGGGCGGGTGGTTACATTCAGTACTTC
few	TRBV12-3/TRBV12-4	TRBD2	TRBJ2-5	CASNSGTSGRVQYF	TGTGCCAGCAATAGCGGGACTAGCGGGAGGGTACAGTACTTC
-	TRBV5-6	-	TRBJ2-7	CASSLARPGDEQYF	TGTGCCAGCAGCTTGGCCAGACCCGGGGACGAGCAGTACTTC
-	TRBV5-1	-	TRBJ1-2	CASSLEPDTNYGYTF	TGCGCCAGCAGCTTGGAACCGGATACTAACTATGGCTACACCTTC
few	TRBV10-3	-	TRBJ1-2	CAISEGRYGYTF	TGTGCCATCAGTGAGGGTCGGTATGGCTACACCTTC
few	TRBV7-2	-	TRBJ2-7	CASSLDNYEQYF	TGTGCCAGCAGCTTGGACAACTACGAGCAGTACTTC
many	TRBV20-1	-	TRBJ2-1	CSADRPRQVNNEQFF	TGCAGTGCTGACCGACCCCGACAAGTTAACAATGAGCAGTTCTTC
few	TRBV7-2	-	TRBJ1-5	CASSPGPGGVSNQPQHF	TGTGCCAGCTCCCCCGGACCGGGGGGGGTTAGCAATCAGCCCCAGCATTTT
-	TRBV11-1	-	TRBJ2-5	CASNPHPEVRGARETQYF	TGTGCCAGCAATCCCCACCCGGAGGTCAGGGGGGCTCGGGAGACCCAGTACTTC
few	TRBV7-9	-	TRBJ2-2	CASSFPRKTTNGELFF	TGTGCCAGCAGCTTCCCCCGCAAAACTACCAACGGGGAGCTGTTTTTT
-	TRBV27	TRBD2	TRBJ2-1	CASSLLTSNNEQFF	TGTGCCAGCAGTTTACTGACTAGCAACAATGAGCAGTTCTTC
few	TRBV5-1	-	TRBJ2-5	CASSLALGQSQETQYF	TGCGCCAGCAGCTTGGCCTTAGGACAGAGTCAAGAGACCCAGTACTTC
-	TRBV11-2	-	TRBJ2-1	CASSSREGPLLNEQFF	TGTGCCAGCAGCTCTCGCGAAGGGCCGCTTTTAAATGAGCAGTTCTTC
few	TRBV12-3/TRBV12-4	-	TRBJ1-4	CASGHNLLGKLFF	TGTGCCAGCGGGCATAATCTACTCGGAAAACTGTTTTTT
once	TRBV27	TRBD2	TRBJ2-7	CASSFIPGGTYEQYF	TGTGCCAGCAGTTTCATCCCCGGGGGGACCTACGAGCAGTACTTC
-	TRBV7-2	-	TRBJ2-1	CASSSNRVSNNEQFF	TGTGCCAGCAGCTCAAACAGGGTTTCAAACAATGAGCAGTTCTTC
once	TRBV12-3/TRBV12-4	-	TRBJ1-2	CASSSGQVSNYGYTF	TGTGCCAGCAGTTCGGGCCAGGTGTCTAACTATGGCTACACCTTC
-	TRBV7-9	-	TRBJ2-7	CASSLAKTEQYF	TGTGCCAGCAGCTTAGCAAAAACAGAGCAGTACTTC
few	TRBV20-1	-	TRBJ2-7	CSARDHRVYEQYF	TGCAGTGCTAGAGATCACAGGGTCTACGAGCAGTACTTC
-	TRBV12-3/TRBV12-4	-	TRBJ2-1	CASSLQAGEQFF	TGTGCCAGCAGCTTACAGGCAGGTGAGCAGTTCTTC
-	TRBV5-1	-	TRBJ1-1	CASSLGQSATEAFF	TGCGCCAGCAGCTTGGGACAGTCGGCCACTGAAGCTTTCTTT
-	TRBV7-2	-	TRBJ2-2	CASSSLINTGELFF	TGTGCCAGCAGCTCCTTAATTAACACCGGGGAGCTGTTTTTT
-	TRBV7-8	TRBD2	TRBJ2-5	CASSLPGTSGGPYLQETQYF	TGTGCCAGCAGCTTACCCGGGACTAGCGGGGGGCCCTACCTGCAAGAGACCCAGTACTTC
few	TRBV7-9	TRBD2	TRBJ2-7	CASSLDGTSGSLQYF	TGTGCCAGCAGCTTAGATGGGACTAGCGGGAGTCTGCAGTACTTC
-	TRBV20-1	TRBD1	TRBJ1-5	CSARPYRQGGQPQHF	TGCAGTGCTAGACCATACCGACAGGGGGGTCAGCCCCAGCATTTT
few	TRBV20-1	-	TRBJ1-5	CSARGQELIDSSNQPQHF	TGCAGTGCCCGTGGACAAGAGCTCATAGATTCTAGCAATCAGCCCCAGCATTTT
few	TRBV7-9	-	TRBJ2-4	CASSLARGLAKNIQYF	TGTGCCAGCAGCTTAGCTCGGGGGCTGGCCAAAAACATTCAGTACTTC
-	TRBV7-2	-	TRBJ1-1	CASSLHQRYTEAFF	TGTGCCAGCAGCTTACACCAAAGGTACACTGAAGCTTTCTTT
-	TRBV27	TRBD1	TRBJ2-7	CASRDRGPGDEQYF	TGTGCCAGCAGAGACAGGGGGCCGGGTGACGAGCAGTACTTC